This T cell receptor (beta chain) was recorded in a study of radiotherapy plus CTLA-4 blockade in lung cancer. General study results and limits: Together with interferon-beta, which increased in serum after radiation, early dynamic changes in blood T cell clones were reportedly the best predictors of response.

Profiled with immunoSEQ multiplex PCR; TCRdb holds only in-frame clones, not every one. The repertoire holds 13,000 to 15,000 clones, with around 87% as singletons. The germline gives CDR1 SGHAT, CDR2 FQDESV (reference sequence). The CDR3 has 12 amino acids. Trimming took 5 bases from V and 7 from J, leaving 12 bases between them. About this clone: Its antigen is still unknown.

The chain is built from TRBV11-1 and TRBJ2-7, with a tentative D call TRBD2 (6 bases). This material consisted of peripheral blood, taken from a patient treated with radiotherapy plus ipilimumab. The sequence was obtained from a human donor with non-small cell lung cancer that progressed on radiotherapy plus ipilimumab. Some clones in this sample may be carry-over from other donors' samples. Here the CDR3 DNA reads TGTGCCAGCAGCCAGGGTCGGGGGGAGCAGTACTTC. Amino acid sequence: CASSQGRGEQYF.